One sample yielded the 29 T cell receptor beta chains listed below, sequenced in a study of identical twins. TCRdb passed the 5' RACE reads through MiXCR, listing each CDR3 protein once. Of roughly 540,000 distinct CDR3 sequences listed, roughly a fifth are singletons. These data also formed part of another study, on T cells expressing NK-cell markers.

The sample taken for sequencing was CD4+ T cells sorted from blood. Receptor source: a woman between 18 and 30 years old in good health.

The genes are TRBV28 and TRBJ1-4; D is unresolved. There are 14 residues in the CDR3. The V and J ends lost 8 bases and 5 bases respectively, with 15 bases between them. The germline V gene encodes CDR1 MDHEN and CDR2 SYDVKM. CDR3 amino acids: CASSTRRLNEKLFF. CDR3 nucleotide sequence: TGTGCCAGCTCCACACGGCGGTTAAATGAAAAACTGTTTTTT.

This clonotype was observed a handful of times. This rearrangement joins TRBV5-5 to TRBJ2-3; a possible D gene is TRBD1 (5 bases). Trimming took 4 bases from V and 2 from J, leaving 17 bases between them. This CDR3 spans 16 amino acids. Germline V lookup: CDR1 SGHKS, CDR2 YYEKEE (reference sequence). This CDR3 reads CASSDRTFLYTDTQYF. The DNA of the CDR3 is TGTGCCAGCAGCGACCGGACATTCCTATACACAGATACGCAGTATTTT.

This clonotype was counted between two and nine times. The V call is TRBV2, the J call TRBJ2-5; the D is unclear. The CDR3 consists of 11 residues. Trimming cost V 4 bases and J 3 bases, with 3 bases left between them. Germline CDR1 and CDR2: SNHLY and FYNNEI. CDR3 in amino acids: CASSAKETQYF. CDR3 sequence (DNA): TGTGCCAGCAGTGCCAAAGAGACCCAGTACTTC.

This clonotype was counted a few times. The chain links TRBV9 to TRBJ2-5; D may match TRBD1 or TRBD2 (5 bases each). The CDR3 totals 14 residues. Germline lookup yields CDR1 SGDLS and CDR2 YYNGEE. V shed 3 bases and J shed 5 bases, with 14 bases lying between them. The CDR3 is CASSGKRGVETQYF. CDR3 DNA sequence: TGTGCCAGCAGCGGGAAGAGGGGCGTGGAGACCCAGTACTTC.

This clonotype was seen repeatedly, ten times or more. The chain employs TRBV3-1 and TRBJ2-7, with 9 bases matching TRBD1. CDR1 LGHDT and CDR2 YNNKEL come from the germline V gene (reference sequence). Trimming cost V 4 bases and J 4 bases; bases outside gene matches: 5. The CDR3 runs to 14 residues. CDR3 coding DNA: TGTGCCAGCAGCCGACCGGGACAGGGATACGAGCAGTACTTC. Translation: CASSRPGQGYEQYF.

In the case of this clonotype: One end of the junction is discordant with germline, which a read error may explain. The V and J genes are TRBV7-7 and TRBJ2-5; D not certain. CDR1 and CDR2 from the germline V gene are SSHAT and FNYEAQ (reference sequence). The CDR3 is made up of 13 amino acids. The CDR3 protein is CASSSSRDETQDF. In DNA form, the CDR3 reads TGTGCTAGCAGCTCGAGCCGTGACGAGACCCAGGACTTC.

This clonotype was seen only a few times. The genes are TRBV20-1 and TRBJ1-1, with 9 bases identical to TRBD1. This CDR3 has 9 amino acids. The germline CDR1 and CDR2 sequences are DFQATT and SNEGSKA (reference sequence). The CDR3 DNA sequence: TGCAGCGCTGACAGGGGGTCTTTCTTT. Its translation: CSADRGSFF.

This chain uses TRBV7-9 with TRBJ2-3; D not resolved. Germline loops: CDR1 SEHNR, CDR2 FQNEAQ (reference sequence). Trimming removed 1 base at V and 2 bases at J, with 10 bases between. The length of the CDR3 is 15 residues. This chain's CDR3 is CASSLVRLLTDTQYF. DNA of the CDR3: TGTGCCAGCAGCTTAGTTCGTCTTCTCACAGATACGCAGTATTTT.

This clonotype turned up a few times. The chain is built from TRBV12-3 or TRBV12-4 and TRBJ1-2; 8 bases are a match to TRBD1. The ends lost 5 bases at V and 0 bases at J; junction bases unmatched: 8. The CDR3 length is 16 residues. The CDR3 bases are TGTGCCAGCAGTCGCGACAGGGGAGCAGCTAACTATGGCTACACCTTC. It translates to CASSRDRGAANYGYTF.

The chain joins TRBV19 to TRBJ2-1, with TRBD2 matching 12 bases. Per germline, CDR1 LNHDA and CDR2 SQIVND (reference sequence). The length of the CDR3 is 17 residues. V lost 5 bases to trimming and J lost 0 bases; unmatched junction nucleotides: 5. As DNA, the CDR3 is TGTGCCAGTAGTCTACCGGGACTAGCGGGCTCCTACAATGAGCAGTTCTTC. This translates into CASSLPGLAGSYNEQFF. The full variable domain, completed using reference TRBV19 and TRBJ2-1, is DGGITQSPKYLFRKEGQNVTLSCEQNLNHDAMYWYRQDPGQGLRLIYYSQIVNDFQKGDIAEGYSVSREKKESFPLTVTSAQKNPTAFYLCASSLPGLAGSYNEQFFGPGTRLTVL.

This clonotype was counted between two and nine times. The chain links TRBV20-1 to TRBJ1-2; possibly TRBD1 for D (6 bases). Germline CDR1 reads DFQATT; CDR2 reads SNEGSKA (reference sequence). The germline V and J ends were trimmed by 5 bases and 0 bases, with 22 bases remaining between them. The CDR3 has 17 residues. CDR3: CSAQAMDSRGANYGYTF. DNA of the CDR3: TGCAGTGCTCAAGCGATGGACAGCCGAGGCGCTAACTATGGCTACACCTTC.

This clonotype showed up many times. The V gene is TRBV20-1, the J gene TRBJ2-7; 8 positions agree with TRBD1. Trimming took 5 bases from V and 3 from J; bases not matched to a gene: 3. CDR3 length: 12 amino acids. Germline V gives CDR1 DFQATT, CDR2 SNEGSKA (reference sequence). For the CDR3, the DNA is TGCAGTGCTGGCGGACAGGGCTACGAGCAGTACTTC. The encoded protein is CSAGGQGYEQYF.

V gene TRBV5-1 combines with J gene TRBJ2-3; perhaps TRBD2 as D (6 bases). Trimming cost V 4 bases and J 3 bases, with 15 bases left between them. The CDR3 extends over 15 amino acids. The germline V gene encodes CDR1 SGHRS and CDR2 YFSETQ. The CDR3 DNA follows: TGCGCCAGCAGCGCGGACTACACGATAACAGATACGCAGTATTTT. Protein product: CASSADYTITDTQYF. Filled out from reference TRBV5-1 and TRBJ2-3, the complete variable domain reads KAGVTQTPRYLIKTRGQQVTLSCSPISGHRSVSWYQQTPGQGLQFLFEYFSETQRNKGNFPGRFSGRQFSNSRSEMNVSTLELGDSALYLCASSADYTITDTQYFGPGTRLTVL.

The rearrangement links TRBV7-8 to TRBJ1-3; D possibly corresponds to TRBD1 (5 bases). Per the germline V gene, CDR1 is SGHVS and CDR2 is FQNEAQ. Trimming shortened V by 1 base and J by 2 bases, and 6 bases separated the two germline ends. CDR3 length equals 14 residues. The CDR3 is CASSLVQAGNTIYF. CDR3 coding DNA: TGTGCCAGCAGCTTAGTACAGGCTGGAAACACCATATATTTT.

The V gene is TRBV5-1, the J gene TRBJ2-1; D is possibly TRBD2 (6 bases). Per the germline V gene, CDR1 is SGHRS and CDR2 is YFSETQ. The germline V and J ends were trimmed by 5 bases and 4 bases, with 19 bases remaining between them. This CDR3 is 16 amino acids long. DNA of the CDR3: TGCGCCAGCAGACCCGCAGCGGGCCAAGTATACAATGAGCAGTTCTTC. Protein product: CASRPAAGQVYNEQFF.

The sample holds a few counts of this clonotype. The chain combines TRBV4-3 with TRBJ2-1; 9 bases align to TRBD2. There are 16 residues in the CDR3. Germline CDR1 and CDR2: LGHNA and YSLEER. After removal of 3 bases from V and 0 bases from J, the junction contained 3 bases not matched to a gene. CDR3 bases: TGCGCCAGCAGCCAGAATAGCGGGAGCTCCTACAATGAGCAGTTCTTC. Translation: CASSQNSGSSYNEQFF.

The chain employs TRBV11-2 and TRBJ1-5; D perhaps matches TRBD1 (5 bases). CDR1 is SGHAT, CDR2 FQNNGV, per germline. There are 15 residues in the CDR3. Trimming took 0 bases from V and 1 from J, leaving 7 bases between them. The CDR3 spells CASSLERGSNQPQHF. CDR3 nucleotide sequence: TGTGCCAGCAGCTTAGAAAGGGGCAGCAATCAGCCCCAGCATTTT.

In its sample, this clonotype was seen a few times. The chain links TRBV15 to TRBJ2-1; D might be TRBD1 or TRBD2, each matching 5 bases. Deletions cut 6 bases from V and 10 bases from J, with 22 bases between. In germline, CDR1 is LNHNV, CDR2 YYDKDF (reference sequence). The CDR3 extends over 15 amino acids. CDR3 loop: CATSRGEGVSYEQFF. The CDR3 DNA reads TGTGCCACCAGTCGGGGCGAGGGAGTTTCCTACGAGCAGTTCTTC.

This clonotype has only one observation. The chain carries TRBV4-3 and TRBJ2-7; TRBD2 matches 7 bases. The CDR3 covers 16 residues. Germline loops: CDR1 LGHNA, CDR2 YSLEER. V lost 1 base and J lost 2; bases outside the gene matches: 8. This CDR3 reads CASSQVGGRGPYEQYF. The CDR3 DNA reads TGCGCCAGCAGCCAAGTCGGGGGGAGGGGTCCCTACGAGCAGTACTTC.

This clonotype was found a few times. The rearrangement joins TRBV27 to TRBJ1-5; 8 nucleotides line up with TRBD1. Germline lookup yields CDR1 MNHEY and CDR2 SMNVEV (reference sequence). Trimming removed 6 bases from V and 0 bases from J; junction bases left unmatched: 10. This CDR3 comprises 17 residues. CDR3 DNA sequence: TGTGCCAGCAGCGGGACAGGATGGGCCCATAGCAATCAGCCCCAGCATTTT. Its translation: CASSGTGWAHSNQPQHF.

This clonotype was detected a few times. The chain is built from TRBV27 and TRBJ2-1; D not certain. Per the germline V gene, CDR1 is MNHEY and CDR2 is SMNVEV (reference sequence). The CDR3 has 10 amino acids. Trimming removed 4 bases from V and 8 bases from J, with 3 bases in between. CDR3 loop: CASSWYEQFF. Here the CDR3 DNA reads TGTGCCAGCAGTTGGTATGAGCAGTTCTTC.

The CDR3 is CSAPGQSNTDTQYF. CDR3 coding DNA: TGCAGCGCCCCGGGACAGTCAAACACAGATACGCAGTATTTT. The chain couples TRBV29-1 to TRBJ2-3; 7 positions match TRBD1. The CDR3 contains 14 residues. From germline, CDR1 is SQVTM and CDR2 ANQGSEA. V was pared by 7 bases and J by 2 bases, with 9 bases of the junction left unmatched.

CDR3 residues: CASSSISGRARDTQYF. DNA for the CDR3: TGTGCCAGCAGTTCAATTAGCGGGAGGGCCAGAGATACGCAGTATTTT. The chain employs TRBV12-3 or TRBV12-4 and TRBJ2-3, with 11 bases matching TRBD2. V shed 4 bases, J shed 5 bases, and the junction held 8 bases outside the gene matches. This CDR3 has 16 amino acids.

This clonotype has only a few counts. CDR3 loop: CASSGSNTGELFF. CDR3 DNA: TGTGCCAGCTCAGGATCGAACACCGGGGAGCTGTTTTTT. The chain combines TRBV18 with TRBJ2-2; D is undetermined. From germline, CDR1 is KGHSH and CDR2 LQKENI. V lost 5 bases, J lost 0 bases, and 4 bases lay in between. The CDR3 sequence is 13 residues long.

This clonotype appeared once. The V gene is TRBV28, the J gene TRBJ2-3; a weak D match, TRBD2 (7 bases). CDR1 and CDR2 from the germline V gene are MDHEN and SYDVKM. The ends were cut back, 4 bases at V and 4 bases at J, with 18 bases in the middle. The CDR3 is 16 residues long. CDR3 nucleotide sequence: TGTGCCAGCAGTTCTCCAAGGGGGGGCACGGCAGATACGCAGTATTTT. Protein: CASSSPRGGTADTQYF.

The chain recombines TRBV20-1 with TRBJ2-5; possible D gene TRBD2, 7 bases. The CDR3 totals 13 residues. V shed 5 bases and J shed 4 bases, with 14 bases lying between them. CDR1 DFQATT and CDR2 SNEGSKA come from the germline V gene (reference sequence). CDR3 nucleotide sequence: TGCAGTGCTTTCTCGGGGGGCGGAGAGACCCAGTACTTC. Amino acids: CSAFSGGGETQYF.

The chain carries TRBV19 and TRBJ2-1; 10 nucleotides agree with TRBD2. CDR1 is LNHDA, CDR2 SQIVND, per germline (reference sequence). Trimming cost V 4 bases and J 8 bases; bases outside gene matches: 8. The CDR3 length is 15 residues. CDR3 region: CASSTQRGGGHEQFF. Written as DNA, the CDR3 is TGTGCCAGTAGTACCCAGCGGGGGGGCGGCCATGAGCAGTTCTTC.

V and J are TRBV9 and TRBJ2-3, with D perhaps matching TRBD2 (6 bases). The germline V and J ends were trimmed by 2 bases and 11 bases, with 21 bases remaining between them. Germline V gives CDR1 SGDLS, CDR2 YYNGEE. The CDR3 is made up of 15 amino acids. The CDR3 DNA is TGTGCCAGCAGCGTCGAGGCGGGAAAGCTTAGGGAGCAGTATTTT. Translating it yields CASSVEAGKLREQYF.

This clonotype appeared many times. This chain uses TRBV2 with TRBJ2-3; no clear D. The CDR3 spans 16 residues. With 5 bases removed from V and 2 bases from J, the gap between germline ends came to 17 bases. Germline CDR1 and CDR2: SNHLY and FYNNEI. DNA of the CDR3: TGTGCCAGCAGTCCCCCCGGTAGACTTCACACAGATACGCAGTATTTT. Protein: CASSPPGRLHTDTQYF.